The present TCR beta chain was sequenced within a study of blood T cell repertoires in COVID-19. In the study overall: From the United States, Italy and Spain came samples of acute and convalescent COVID-19. Nucleic acid was either cDNA or gDNA, and it came from T cells, B-cell-depleted T cells, or PBMCs.

This CDR3 is built from 14 residues. Germline values: CDR1 MNHEY, CDR2 SVGAGI. Per the study methods: The assay estimated nucleated cells by amplifying reference gene primers. Assay: immunoSEQ multiplex PCR; the TCRdb copy retains only in-frame clones and omits some. V and J calls and clone size are as listed in that table; D and trimming were resolved from the DNA. This table holds 150,000 or so clones, 87% found once. To note about this clone: The junction departs from the called germline gene at one end, perhaps through a read error.

The sequencing sample was made of peripheral blood. The sequence derives from a woman aged 45-59 years with acute or convalescent COVID-19. The chain uses TRBV6-5 and TRBJ1-1; perhaps TRBD1 as D (5 bases). CDR3 in DNA: TGTGCCAGCAGTTACCCGGGCGTCGGGGGGGTTAGGTCCTTT. It codes for CASSYPGVGGVRSF.